This T cell receptor beta chain was retrieved from a study of blood T cell repertoires in COVID-19. At the level of the study: The study drew acute and convalescent COVID-19 samples from the United States, Italy and Spain.

Cohorts were based on clinical histories the participants reported. Individuals in the exposed group had encountered a COVID-19 case within 2 weeks preceding study entry. The assay was immunoSEQ multiplex PCR, and TCRdb's table has in-frame clones only and misses some. In the table there are a few hundred thousand clones, roughly 90% of which are singletons. Germline V lookup: CDR1 MNHEY, CDR2 SMNVEV (reference sequence). The CDR3 is 14 residues long. Trimming removed 3 bases from V and 1 base from J, with 9 bases in between. The clonotype originates from a woman aged 25 to 39 who had been exposed to COVID-19. The sample consisted of PBMCs or T cells enriched from blood (not recorded which). The chain couples TRBV27 to TRBJ1-2; D may be TRBD1 (5 bases). CDR3 amino acids: CASSLAQGNYGYTF. In DNA form, the CDR3 reads TGTGCCAGCAGTTTGGCGCAGGGTAACTATGGCTACACCTTC.